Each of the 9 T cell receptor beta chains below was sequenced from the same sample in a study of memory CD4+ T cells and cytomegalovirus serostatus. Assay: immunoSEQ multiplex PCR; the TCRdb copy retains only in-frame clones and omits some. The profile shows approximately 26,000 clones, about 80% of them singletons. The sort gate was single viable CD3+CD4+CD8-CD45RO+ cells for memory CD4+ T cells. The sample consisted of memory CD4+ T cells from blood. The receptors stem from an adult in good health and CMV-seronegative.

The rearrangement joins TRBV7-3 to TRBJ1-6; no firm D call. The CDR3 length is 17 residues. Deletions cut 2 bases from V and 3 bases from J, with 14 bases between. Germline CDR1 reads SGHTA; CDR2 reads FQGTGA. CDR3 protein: CASSLELRRLYNSPLHF. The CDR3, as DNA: TGTGCCAGCAGCTTAGAGCTTCGTAGGCTCTATAATTCACCCCTCCACTTT.

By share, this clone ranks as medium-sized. CDR3 in amino acids: CASIRIGMNTEAFF. The CDR3, as DNA: TGTGCCAGTATACGGATTGGGATGAACACTGAAGCTTTCTTT. V and J are TRBV19 and TRBJ1-1, with unresolved D. V lost 7 bases, J lost 0 bases, and 12 bases lay in between. The germline CDR1 and CDR2 sequences are LNHDA and SQIVND (reference sequence). The CDR3 is made up of 14 amino acids.

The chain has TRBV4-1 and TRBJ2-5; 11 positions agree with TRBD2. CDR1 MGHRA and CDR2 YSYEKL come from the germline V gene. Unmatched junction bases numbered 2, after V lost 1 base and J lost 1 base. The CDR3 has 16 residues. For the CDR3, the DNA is TGCGCCAGCAGCCAAGCTAGCGGGGGGCTCCAAGAGACCCAGTACTTC. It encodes CASSQASGGLQETQYF.

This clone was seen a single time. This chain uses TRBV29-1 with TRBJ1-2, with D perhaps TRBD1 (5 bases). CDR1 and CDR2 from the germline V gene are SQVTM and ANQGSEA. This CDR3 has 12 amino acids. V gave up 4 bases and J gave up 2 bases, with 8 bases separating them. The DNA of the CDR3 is TGCAGCGTTGGAGGACAAAACTATGGCTACACCTTC. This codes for CSVGGQNYGYTF.

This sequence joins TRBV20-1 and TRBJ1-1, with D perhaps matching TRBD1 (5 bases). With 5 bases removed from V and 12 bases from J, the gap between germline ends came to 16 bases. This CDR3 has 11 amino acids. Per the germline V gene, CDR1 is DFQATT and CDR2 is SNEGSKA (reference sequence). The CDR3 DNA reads TGCAGTGCTCCGAGAAGGGGCGCGACTTTCTTT. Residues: CSAPRRGATFF.

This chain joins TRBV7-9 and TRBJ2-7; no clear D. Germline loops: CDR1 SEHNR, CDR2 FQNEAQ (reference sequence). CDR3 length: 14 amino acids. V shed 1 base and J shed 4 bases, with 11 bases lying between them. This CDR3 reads CASSLDVQLYEQYF. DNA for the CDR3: TGTGCCAGCAGCTTAGACGTACAGCTATACGAGCAGTACTTC.

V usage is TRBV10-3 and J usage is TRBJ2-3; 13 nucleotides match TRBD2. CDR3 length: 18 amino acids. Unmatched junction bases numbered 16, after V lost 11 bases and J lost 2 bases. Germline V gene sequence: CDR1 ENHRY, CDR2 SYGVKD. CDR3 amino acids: CAQTCGLAGDIFTDTQYF. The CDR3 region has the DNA TGTGCCCAAACCTGCGGACTAGCGGGAGACATATTCACAGATACGCAGTATTTT.

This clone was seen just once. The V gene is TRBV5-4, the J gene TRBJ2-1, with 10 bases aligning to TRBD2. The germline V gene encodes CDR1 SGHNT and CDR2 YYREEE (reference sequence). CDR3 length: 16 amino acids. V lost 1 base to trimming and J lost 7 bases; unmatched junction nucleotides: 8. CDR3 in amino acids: CASSLSSGGPRNEQFF. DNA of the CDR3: TGTGCCAGCAGCTTGAGTAGCGGGGGGCCCCGTAATGAGCAGTTCTTC.

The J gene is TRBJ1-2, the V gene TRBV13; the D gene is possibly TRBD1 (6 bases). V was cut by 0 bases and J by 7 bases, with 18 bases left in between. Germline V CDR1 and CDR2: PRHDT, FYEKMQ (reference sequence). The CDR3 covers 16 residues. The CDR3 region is CASSLGHGGPGRGYTF. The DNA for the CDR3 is TGTGCCAGCAGCTTAGGGCATGGGGGCCCGGGTCGTGGCTACACCTTC.